This record concerns one T cell receptor beta chain sequence. Which antigen it targets is not known. The sample holds no much larger clone one base away, and base qualities are not on file. The source of the sample is a study of blood T cell repertoires in COVID-19 (dated by TCRdb to the early 2020s). Background for the entire study: Samples covering the acute and convalescent phases of COVID-19 were provided by collaborators in the United States, Italy and Spain. The material from the prospective study consisted of cDNA or gDNA derived from T cells, B-cell-depleted T cells, or PBMCs. The dataset comprised deeply sampled blood TCRbeta repertoires from subjects exposed to, actively infected with, or recovered from COVID-19. A freely available public database, intended as a resource for researchers studying the immune response to SARS-CoV-2, is where the repertoires were released. The samples were drawn from the first 160 participants of the ongoing ImmuneRACE study and from some 1,300 subjects provided by 6 global collaborators. Nearly every sample came with metadata listing a de-identified subject ID, COVID-19 status, age in years and sex. Where available, HLA class I and class II types were taken from metadata supplied by the sample provider and were not determined by assay-based typing. General findings and caveats noted by the study authors: The quantity of clinical and demographic metadata differed by source and by participant and was supplied without curation.

One collaborating source in Seattle enrolled patients while the patients were actively infected and followed the patients over time throughout the course of disease. The collaborating institutions used their own protocols to collect whole blood in K2EDTA tubes. For TCRbeta analysis, collaborators shipped samples in one of three forms: frozen whole blood, isolated PBMCs, or DNA extracted from either of those sample types. TCRbeta CDR3 regions were amplified from genomic DNA using the immunoSEQ Assay, a bias-controlled multiplex PCR. From the authors' description of their analysis: The number of nucleated cells in each sample was estimated by amplification of reference gene primers within the assay. To quantify the absolute abundance of each unique TCRbeta CDR3 rearrangement, sequence reads were collapsed and filtered. Productive Simpson clonality was computed per sample as the square root of Simpson's diversity index over productive rearrangements. TCRdb took this table from immuneACCESS and kept in-frame rearrangements with V and J called. Such tables lack part of the clones; where checked against another copy, unresolved V genes explain under half of the gap, and the rest is unexplained. V and J calls and clone size are given by that table; D and trimming were obtained from the DNA. The sample includes 250,000 to 300,000 clones, with 85% to 90% observed a single time. The leading ten clones occupy about 12% of the sample.

Relative to germline, V is 0 bases shorter and J is 4 bases shorter, with 17 bases between their ends. The germline V gene supplies CDR1 SGHDN and CDR2 FVKESK. The CDR3 starts with the cysteine, ends with the phenylalanine, and has 17 residues. Only the CDR3 DNA is retained, 51 bases long and in frame from the first base. Sequences were obtained from peripheral blood. The sequence was collected from a woman aged 25 to 39 with COVID-19, enrolled during active disease. The chain is made from TRBV14 and TRBJ2-3, and TRBD1 may be the D gene, going by 5 matching bases. The sequenced DNA: TGTGCCAGCAGCCAAGAAGGGGTGGGATTTTTACCAGATACGCAGTATTTT. Its product reads: CASSQEGVGFLPDTQYF.